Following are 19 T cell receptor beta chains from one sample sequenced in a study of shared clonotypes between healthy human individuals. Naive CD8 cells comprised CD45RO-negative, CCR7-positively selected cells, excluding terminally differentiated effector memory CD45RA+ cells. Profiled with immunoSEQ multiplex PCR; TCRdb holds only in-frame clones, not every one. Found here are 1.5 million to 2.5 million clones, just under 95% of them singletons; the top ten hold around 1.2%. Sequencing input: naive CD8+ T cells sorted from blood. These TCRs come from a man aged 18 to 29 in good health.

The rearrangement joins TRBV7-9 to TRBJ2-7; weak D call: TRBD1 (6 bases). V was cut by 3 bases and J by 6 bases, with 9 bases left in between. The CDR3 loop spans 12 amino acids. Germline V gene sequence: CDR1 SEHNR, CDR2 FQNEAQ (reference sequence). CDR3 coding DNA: TGTGCCAGCAGCTTGTCAGGGGCCGAGCAGTACTTC. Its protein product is CASSLSGAEQYF.

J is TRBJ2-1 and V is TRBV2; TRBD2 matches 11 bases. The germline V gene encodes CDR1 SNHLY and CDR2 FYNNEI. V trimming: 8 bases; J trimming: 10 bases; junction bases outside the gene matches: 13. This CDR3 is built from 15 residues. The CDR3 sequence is CASGSGTSGGTEQFF. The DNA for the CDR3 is TGTGCCAGCGGCAGCGGGACTAGCGGAGGGACGGAGCAGTTCTTC.

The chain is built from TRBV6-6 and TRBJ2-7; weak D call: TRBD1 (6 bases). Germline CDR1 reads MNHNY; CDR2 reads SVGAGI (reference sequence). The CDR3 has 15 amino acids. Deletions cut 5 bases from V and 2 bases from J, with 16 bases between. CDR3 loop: CASSRTAGDAYEQYF. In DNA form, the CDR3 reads TGTGCCAGCAGTCGAACAGCAGGGGATGCCTACGAGCAGTACTTC.

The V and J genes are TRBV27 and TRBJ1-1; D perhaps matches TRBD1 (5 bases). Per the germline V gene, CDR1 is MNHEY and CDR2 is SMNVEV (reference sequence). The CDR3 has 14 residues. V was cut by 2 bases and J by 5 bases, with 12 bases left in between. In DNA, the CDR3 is TGTGCCAGCAGTTTAGCAGGGATTCGTACTGAAGCTTTCTTT. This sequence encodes CASSLAGIRTEAFF.

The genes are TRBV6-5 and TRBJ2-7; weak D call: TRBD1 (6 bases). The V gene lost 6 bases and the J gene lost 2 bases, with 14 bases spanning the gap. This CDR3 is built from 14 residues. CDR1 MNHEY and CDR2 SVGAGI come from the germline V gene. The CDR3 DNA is TGTGCCAGCAGCCCCCTTACAGGGACCTACGAGCAGTACTTC. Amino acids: CASSPLTGTYEQYF.

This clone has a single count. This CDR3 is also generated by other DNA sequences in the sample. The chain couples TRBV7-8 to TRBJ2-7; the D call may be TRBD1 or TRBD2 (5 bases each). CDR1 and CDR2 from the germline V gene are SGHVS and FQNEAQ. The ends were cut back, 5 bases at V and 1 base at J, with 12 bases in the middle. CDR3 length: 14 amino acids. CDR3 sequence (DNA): TGTGCCAGCAGCCCCCGGGACCGATCCTACGAGCAGTACTTC. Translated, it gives CASSPRDRSYEQYF. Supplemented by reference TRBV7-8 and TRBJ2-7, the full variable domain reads GAGVSQSPRYKVAKRGQDVALRCDPISGHVSLFWYQQALGQGPEFLTYFQNEAQLDKSGLPSDRFFAERPEGSVSTLKIQRTQQEDSAVYLCASSPRDRSYEQYFGPGTRLTVT.

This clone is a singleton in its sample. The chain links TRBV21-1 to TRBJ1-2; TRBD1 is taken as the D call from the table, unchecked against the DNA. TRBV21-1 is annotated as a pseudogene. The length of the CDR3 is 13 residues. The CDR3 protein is CASSKRTDYGYTF. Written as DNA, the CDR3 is TGTGCCAGCAGCAAAAGGACAGACTATGGCTACACCTTC.

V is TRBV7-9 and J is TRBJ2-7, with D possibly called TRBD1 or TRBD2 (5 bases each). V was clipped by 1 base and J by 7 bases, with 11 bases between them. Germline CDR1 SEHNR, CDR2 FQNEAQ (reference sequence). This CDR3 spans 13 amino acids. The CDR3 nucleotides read TGTGCCAGCAGCTTAGGAGGGGCCTGGGAGCAGTACTTC. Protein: CASSLGGAWEQYF.

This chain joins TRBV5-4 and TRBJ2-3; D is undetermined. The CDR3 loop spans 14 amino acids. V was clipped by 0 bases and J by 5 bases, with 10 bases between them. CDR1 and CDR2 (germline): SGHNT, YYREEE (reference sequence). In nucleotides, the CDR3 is TGTGCCAGCAGCTTGGGGCAGCAGAAAGATACGCAGTATTTT. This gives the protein CASSLGQQKDTQYF.

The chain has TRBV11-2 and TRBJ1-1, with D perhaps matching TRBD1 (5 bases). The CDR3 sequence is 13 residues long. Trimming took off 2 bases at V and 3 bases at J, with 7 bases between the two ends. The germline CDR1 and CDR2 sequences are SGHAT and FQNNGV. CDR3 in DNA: TGTGCCAGCAGCTTATGGGGGGACACTGAAGCTTTCTTT. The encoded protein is CASSLWGDTEAFF.

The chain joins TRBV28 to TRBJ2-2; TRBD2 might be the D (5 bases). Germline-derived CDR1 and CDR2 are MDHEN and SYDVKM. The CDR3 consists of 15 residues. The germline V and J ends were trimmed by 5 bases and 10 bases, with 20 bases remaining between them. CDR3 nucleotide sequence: TGTGCCAGCAGTCTGTCTGTCGGGTTTCGGGAGGAGCTGTTTTTT. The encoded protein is CASSLSVGFREELFF.

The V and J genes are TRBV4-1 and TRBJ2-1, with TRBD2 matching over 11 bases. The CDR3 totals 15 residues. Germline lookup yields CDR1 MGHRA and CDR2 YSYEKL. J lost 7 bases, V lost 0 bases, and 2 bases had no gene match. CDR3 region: CASSQEGLAVNEQFF. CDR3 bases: TGCGCCAGCAGCCAAGAGGGACTAGCGGTAAATGAGCAGTTCTTC.

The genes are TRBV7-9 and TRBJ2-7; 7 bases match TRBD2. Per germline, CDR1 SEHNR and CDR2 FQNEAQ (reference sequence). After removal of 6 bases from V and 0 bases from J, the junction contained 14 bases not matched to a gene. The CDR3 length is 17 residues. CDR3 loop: CASSYTRLADSSYEQYF. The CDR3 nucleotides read TGTGCCAGCAGTTATACCCGCCTAGCGGATAGCTCCTACGAGCAGTACTTC.

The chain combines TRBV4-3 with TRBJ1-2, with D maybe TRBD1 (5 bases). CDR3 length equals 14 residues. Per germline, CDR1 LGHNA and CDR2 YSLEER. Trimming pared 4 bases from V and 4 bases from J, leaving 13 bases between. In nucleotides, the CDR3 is TGCGCCAGCAGCCCACTTCAGGGCGCCTATGGCTACACCTTC. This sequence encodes CASSPLQGAYGYTF.

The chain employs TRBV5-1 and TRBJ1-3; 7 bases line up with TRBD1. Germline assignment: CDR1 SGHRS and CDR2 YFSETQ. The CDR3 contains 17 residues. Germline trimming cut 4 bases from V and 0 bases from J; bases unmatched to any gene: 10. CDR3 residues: CASSLGQAALSGNTIYF. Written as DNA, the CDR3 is TGCGCCAGCAGCCTAGGACAGGCGGCGCTCTCTGGAAACACCATATATTTT.

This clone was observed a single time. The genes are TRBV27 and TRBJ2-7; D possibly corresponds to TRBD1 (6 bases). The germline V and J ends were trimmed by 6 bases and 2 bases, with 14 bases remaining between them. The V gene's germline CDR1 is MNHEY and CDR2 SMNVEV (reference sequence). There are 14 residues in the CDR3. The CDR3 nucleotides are TGTGCCAGCAGCTTAAACGGACAGACCTACGAGCAGTACTTC. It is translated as CASSLNGQTYEQYF.

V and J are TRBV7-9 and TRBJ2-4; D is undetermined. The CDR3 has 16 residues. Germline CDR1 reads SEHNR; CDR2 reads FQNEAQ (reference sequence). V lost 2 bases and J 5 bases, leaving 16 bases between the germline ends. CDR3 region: CASSLLRAPGQNIQYF. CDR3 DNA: TGTGCCAGCAGCTTACTAAGGGCCCCGGGCCAAAACATTCAGTACTTC.

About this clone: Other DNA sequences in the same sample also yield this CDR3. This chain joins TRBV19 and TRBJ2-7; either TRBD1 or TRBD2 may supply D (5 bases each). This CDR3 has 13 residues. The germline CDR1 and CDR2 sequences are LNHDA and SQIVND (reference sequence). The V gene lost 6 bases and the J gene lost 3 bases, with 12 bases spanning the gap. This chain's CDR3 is CASSAGGGYEQYF. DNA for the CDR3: TGTGCCAGTAGCGCCGGTGGGGGCTACGAGCAGTACTTC. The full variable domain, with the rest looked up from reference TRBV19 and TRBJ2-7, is DGGITQSPKYLFRKEGQNVTLSCEQNLNHDAMYWYRQDPGQGLRLIYYSQIVNDFQKGDIAEGYSVSREKKESFPLTVTSAQKNPTAFYLCASSAGGGYEQYFGPGTRLTVT.

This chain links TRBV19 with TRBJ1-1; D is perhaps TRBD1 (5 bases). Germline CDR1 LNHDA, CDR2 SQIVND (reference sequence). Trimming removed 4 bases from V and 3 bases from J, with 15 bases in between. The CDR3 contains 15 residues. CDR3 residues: CASSKPGLGDTEAFF. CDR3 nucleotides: TGTGCCAGTAGTAAGCCGGGACTGGGGGACACTGAAGCTTTCTTT.